This entry concerns a single TCR beta chain. Its specificity is unknown. The data originate from a study of beta chain features in type 1 diabetes. Across the whole study: Patients looked much like healthy donors when it came to age, gender and cell yields. Overall study results and limits: No resolution was reached here on whether HLA type influences TCRB rearrangement. In every one of the four CD4+ subsets, TCRB CDR3s were moderately but significantly shorter in Type 1 diabetes patients.

The CDR3 extends over 14 amino acids. Germline V gene sequence: CDR1 MGHRA, CDR2 YSYEKL. Trimming took off 4 bases at V and 6 bases at J, with 13 bases between the two ends. Central memory, naive, regulatory and stem cell-like memory CD4+ cells were sorted by CD45RO/CCR7/CD25/CD127/CD95/CD27. Over 95% purity was reached by all sorted populations. The isolated RNA, all of it, was reverse transcribed, so expressed TCRB transcripts were what got sequenced. Clones were sequenced by immunoSEQ multiplex PCR, and TCRdb holds only the in-frame ones, with some missing. The table has 500,000 to 800,000 clones, around 12% seen once.

The origin of this receptor is a man younger than 45 with type 1 diabetes. The chain combines TRBV4-1 with TRBJ2-1; weak D call: TRBD2 (5 bases). What was sequenced was naive CD4+ T cells from blood. This chain's CDR3 is CASSPGPRANEQFF. The CDR3 coding sequence is TGCGCCAGCAGCCCGGGCCCGAGGGCCAATGAGCAGTTCTTC.